The T cell receptor beta chain described here comes from a study of OX40 agonist ivuxolimab in advanced cancers. Overall study: Three individuals attained partial responses, comprising one hepatocellular carcinoma case and two cutaneous melanoma cases.

Method: immunoSEQ multiplex PCR; TCRdb's copy keeps in-frame clones and lacks some. The sample has fewer than 100,000 clones; around nine tenths are singletons. The sequences come from CD4+ or CD8+ T cells sorted from blood, collected in a trial of the OX40 agonist ivuxolimab. The receptor was isolated from an adult with an advanced solid tumor such as melanoma, head and neck, liver or kidney cancer.

CDR3 residues: CASSLGWGLSNQPQHF. The CDR3 nucleotides read TGTGCCAGCAGCTTGGGCTGGGGTTTGAGCAATCAGCCCCAGCATTTT. The chain combines TRBV5-5 with TRBJ1-5; D remains unclear. Looked up from germline, CDR1 is SGHKS and CDR2 is YYEKEE (reference sequence). V was shortened by 0 bases and J by 1 base, with 11 bases between the two germline ends. CDR3 size: 16 residues.